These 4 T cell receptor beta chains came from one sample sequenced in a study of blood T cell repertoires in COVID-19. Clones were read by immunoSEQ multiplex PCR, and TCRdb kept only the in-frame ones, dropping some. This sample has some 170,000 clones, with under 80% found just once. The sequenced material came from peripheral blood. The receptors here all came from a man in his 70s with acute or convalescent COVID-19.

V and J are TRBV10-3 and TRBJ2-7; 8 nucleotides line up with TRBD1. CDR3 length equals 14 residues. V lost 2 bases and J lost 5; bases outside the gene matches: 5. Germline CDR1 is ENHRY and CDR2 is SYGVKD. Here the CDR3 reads CAISETQTGDEQYF. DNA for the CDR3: TGTGCCATCAGTGAGACCCAGACAGGGGACGAGCAGTACTTC.

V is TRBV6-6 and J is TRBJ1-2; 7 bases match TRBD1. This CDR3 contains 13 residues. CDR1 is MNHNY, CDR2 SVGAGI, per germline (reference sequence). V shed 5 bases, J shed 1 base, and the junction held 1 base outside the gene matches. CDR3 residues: CASSAGGNYGYTF. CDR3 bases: TGTGCCAGCAGTGCAGGGGGTAACTATGGCTACACCTTC.

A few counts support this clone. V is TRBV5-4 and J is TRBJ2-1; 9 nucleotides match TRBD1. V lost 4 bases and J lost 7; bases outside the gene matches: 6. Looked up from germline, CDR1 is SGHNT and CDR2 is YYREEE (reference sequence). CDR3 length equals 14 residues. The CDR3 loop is CASSGTGLWNEQFF. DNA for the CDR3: TGTGCCAGCAGCGGGACAGGGCTCTGGAATGAGCAGTTCTTC. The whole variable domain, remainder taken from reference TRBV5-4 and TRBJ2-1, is ETGVTQSPTHLIKTRGQQVTLRCSSQSGHNTVSWYQQALGQGPQFIFQYYREEENGRGNFPPRFSGLQFPNYSSELNVNALELDDSALYLCASSGTGLWNEQFFGPGTRLTVL.

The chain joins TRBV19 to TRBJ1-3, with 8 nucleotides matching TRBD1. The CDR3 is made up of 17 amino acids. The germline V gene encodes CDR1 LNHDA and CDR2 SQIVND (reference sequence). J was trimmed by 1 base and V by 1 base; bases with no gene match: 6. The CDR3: CASSIGLQGVSGNTIYF. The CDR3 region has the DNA TGTGCCAGTAGTATAGGCCTACAGGGGGTTTCTGGAAACACCATATATTTT.